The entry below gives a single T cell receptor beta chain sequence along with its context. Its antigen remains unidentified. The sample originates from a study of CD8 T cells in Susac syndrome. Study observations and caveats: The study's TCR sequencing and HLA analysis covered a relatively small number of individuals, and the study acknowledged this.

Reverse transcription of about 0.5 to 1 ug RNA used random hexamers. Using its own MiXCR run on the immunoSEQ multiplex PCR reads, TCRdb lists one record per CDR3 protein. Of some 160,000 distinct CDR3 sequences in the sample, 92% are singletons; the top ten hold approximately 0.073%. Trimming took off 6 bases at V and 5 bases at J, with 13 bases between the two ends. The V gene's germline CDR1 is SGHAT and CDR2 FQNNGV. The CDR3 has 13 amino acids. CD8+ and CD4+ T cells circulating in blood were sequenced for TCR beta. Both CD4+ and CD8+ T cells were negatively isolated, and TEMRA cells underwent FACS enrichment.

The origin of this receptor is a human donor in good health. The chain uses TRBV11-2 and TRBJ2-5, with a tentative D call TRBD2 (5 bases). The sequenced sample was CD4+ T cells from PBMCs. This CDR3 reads CASRISAAETQYF. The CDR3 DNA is TGTGCCAGCAGGATTAGCGCTGCGGAGACCCAGTACTTC.